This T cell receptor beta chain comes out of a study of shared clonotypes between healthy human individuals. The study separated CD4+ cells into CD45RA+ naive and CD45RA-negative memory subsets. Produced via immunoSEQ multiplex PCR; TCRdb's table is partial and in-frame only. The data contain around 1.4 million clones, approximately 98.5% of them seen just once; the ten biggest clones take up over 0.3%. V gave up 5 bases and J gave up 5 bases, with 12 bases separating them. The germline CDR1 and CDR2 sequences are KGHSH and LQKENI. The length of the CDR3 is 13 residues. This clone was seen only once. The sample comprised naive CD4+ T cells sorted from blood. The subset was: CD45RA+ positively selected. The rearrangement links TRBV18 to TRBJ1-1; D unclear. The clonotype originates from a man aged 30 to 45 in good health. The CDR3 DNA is TGTGCCAGCTCATATCAGGTCGGGACTGAAGCTTTCTTT. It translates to CASSYQVGTEAFF.